Shown below are 24 T cell receptor beta chains from a single sample sequenced in a study of OX40 agonist ivuxolimab in advanced cancers. The table came from immunoSEQ multiplex PCR; TCRdb's copy has only in-frame clones and leaves some out. The sample yields tens of thousands of clones, about 81% seen once. This sample comprised CD4+ or CD8+ T cells sorted from blood, obtained in a trial of the OX40 agonist ivuxolimab. Receptor source: an adult with an advanced solid tumor such as melanoma, head and neck, liver or kidney cancer.

The rearrangement links TRBV30 to TRBJ1-2; tentative D call: TRBD1 (5 bases). The V gene's germline CDR1 is GTSNPN and CDR2 SVGIG (reference sequence). With 3 bases removed from V and 3 bases from J, the gap between germline ends came to 17 bases. This CDR3 comprises 15 residues. The CDR3 DNA follows: TGTGCCTGGAGACAACCTCCTTCCAGGGACTATGGCTACACCTTC. Its translation is CAWRQPPSRDYGYTF.

This clone was recorded only once. This sequence joins TRBV4-3 and TRBJ2-1; tentative D call: TRBD1 (6 bases). Trimming removed 0 bases at V and 5 bases at J, with 11 bases between. The CDR3 spans 15 residues. CDR1 and CDR2 (germline): LGHNA, YSLEER. Here the CDR3 reads CASSQEGTGNNEQFF. For the CDR3, the DNA is TGCGCCAGCAGCCAAGAAGGAACAGGGAACAATGAGCAGTTCTTC.

This clone was detected once. The chain joins TRBV2 to TRBJ1-1; D gene uncertain. The V and J ends lost 2 bases and 0 bases respectively, with 16 bases between them. This CDR3 spans 17 amino acids. Germline V CDR1 and CDR2: SNHLY, FYNNEI. The CDR3 region is CASSENLPQALNTEAFF. CDR3 nucleotide sequence: TGTGCCAGCAGTGAAAACTTACCTCAGGCACTGAACACTGAAGCTTTCTTT.

J is TRBJ2-3 and V is TRBV28; D remains unclear. V lost 2 bases, J lost 2 bases, and 8 bases lay in between. The CDR3 covers 14 residues. CDR1 and CDR2 from the germline V gene are MDHEN and SYDVKM. This CDR3 is CASSLGGDTDTQYF. CDR3 DNA: TGTGCCAGCAGTTTAGGCGGTGACACAGATACGCAGTATTTT.

The chain uses TRBV2 and TRBJ2-3; D is undetermined. V dropped 6 bases and J dropped 3 bases, with 10 bases sitting between them. The germline V gene has CDR1 SNHLY and CDR2 FYNNEI. The CDR3 has 13 residues. The CDR3 bases are TGTGCCAGCAGCCTTGAACCGACAGATACGCAGTATTTT. Translating gives CASSLEPTDTQYF.

This clone was counted a few times. The CDR3 protein is CAWSVRGGSGNTIYF. The CDR3, as DNA: TGTGCCTGGAGTGTACGTGGGGGGTCCGGAAACACCATATATTTT. The chain carries TRBV30 and TRBJ1-3; possible D gene TRBD1, 5 bases. The CDR3 loop spans 15 amino acids. V was cut by 0 bases and J by 4 bases, with 13 bases left in between. The germline CDR1 and CDR2 sequences are GTSNPN and SVGIG (reference sequence).

CDR3 amino acids: CASSLVGQDYGYTF. In nucleotides, the CDR3 is TGTGCCAGCAGCTTAGTCGGACAAGACTATGGCTACACCTTC. This chain uses TRBV7-2 with TRBJ1-2; tentatively, D is TRBD1 (5 bases). V lost 1 base to trimming and J lost 3 bases, with 9 bases between them. Germline V CDR1 and CDR2: SGHTA, FQGNSA. The CDR3 is 14 amino acids.

The rearrangement links TRBV6-1 to TRBJ2-3; D is perhaps TRBD1 (7 bases). Germline V gene sequence: CDR1 MNHNS, CDR2 SASEGT. The CDR3 length is 14 residues. V was trimmed by 5 bases and J by 1 base, leaving 10 bases between them. CDR3 sequence reads: CASSQGGGTDTQYF. The CDR3 coding sequence is TGTGCCAGCAGTCAGGGGGGAGGCACAGATACGCAGTATTTT.

V and J are TRBV6-7 and TRBJ2-7; D remains unclear. TRBV6-7 is identified as an open reading frame with a role that is uncertain. Trimming shortened V by 0 bases and J by 0 bases, and 15 bases separated the two germline ends. This CDR3 spans 17 amino acids. CDR3 region: CASSYSSVLSPSYEQYF. In DNA form, the CDR3 reads TGTGCCAGCAGTTACTCGTCCGTCCTCTCCCCCTCCTACGAGCAGTACTTC.

This clone was detected only once. This chain links TRBV5-6 with TRBJ1-3, with TRBD1 matching 7 bases. CDR3 length: 15 amino acids. The trim removed 4 bases at V and 3 bases at J, leaving 7 bases unmatched. Germline CDR1 reads SGHDT; CDR2 reads YYEEEE. The CDR3 spells CASSPETGIGNTIYF. The CDR3 coding sequence is TGTGCCAGCAGCCCCGAGACAGGGATTGGAAACACCATATATTTT. The full variable domain, completed using reference TRBV5-6 and TRBJ1-3, is DAGVTQSPTHLIKTRGQQVTLRCSPKSGHDTVSWYQQALGQGPQFIFQYYEEEERQRGNFPDRFSGHQFPNYSSELNVNALLLGDSALYLCASSPETGIGNTIYFGEGSWLTVV.

This clone has a single count. The chain joins TRBV28 to TRBJ1-4; possibly TRBD1 for D (5 bases). In germline, CDR1 is MDHEN, CDR2 SYDVKM. The germline V and J ends were trimmed by 2 bases and 7 bases, with 11 bases remaining between them. This CDR3 region has 14 residues. CDR3: CASSLPGRVEKLFF. In DNA, the CDR3 is TGTGCCAGCAGTTTACCAGGGAGGGTTGAAAAACTGTTTTTT.

V and J are TRBV7-2 and TRBJ1-2; unclear D gene. Deletions cut 4 bases from V and 8 bases from J, with 17 bases between. CDR3 size: 14 residues. The V gene's germline CDR1 is SGHTA and CDR2 FQGNSA. The CDR3: CASSSSFGLGGYTF. In nucleotides, the CDR3 is TGTGCCAGCAGCTCTTCGTTTGGGCTGGGGGGCTACACCTTC.

The chain employs TRBV10-3 and TRBJ1-6, with 9 bases matching TRBD1. The germline V gene encodes CDR1 ENHRY and CDR2 SYGVKD. After removal of 3 bases from V and 7 bases from J, the junction contained 7 bases not matched to a gene. The CDR3 loop spans 16 amino acids. CDR3 nucleotide sequence: TGTGCCATCAGTGATAGACAGGGGGTAGGCAATTCACCCCTCCACTTT. This translates into CAISDRQGVGNSPLHF.

This clone was detected only a few times. The V call is TRBV6-5, the J call TRBJ1-6; the match to TRBD1 covers 7 bases. Per the germline V gene, CDR1 is MNHEY and CDR2 is SVGAGI. The CDR3 is 15 residues long. The trim removed 6 bases at V and 7 bases at J, leaving 9 bases unmatched. Written as DNA, the CDR3 is TGTGCCAGCAGGGGGGGGACAGCCCGGAATTCACCCCTCCACTTT. Its protein is CASRGGTARNSPLHF.

This chain links TRBV2 with TRBJ2-3, with 9 bases identical to TRBD2. J lost 1 base, V lost 6 bases, and 5 bases had no gene match. The CDR3 runs to 15 residues. Germline V CDR1 and CDR2: SNHLY, FYNNEI. The CDR3 protein is CASRVSGGRTDTQYF. CDR3 nucleotide sequence: TGTGCCAGCAGGGTTAGCGGGGGCCGCACAGATACGCAGTATTTT. The entire variable domain, with the rest obtained from reference TRBV2 and TRBJ2-3, is as follows: EPEVTQTPSHQVTQMGQEVILRCVPISNHLYFYWYRQILGQKVEFLVSFYNNEISEKSEIFDDQFSVERPDGSNFTLKIRSTKLEDSAMYFCASRVSGGRTDTQYFGPGTRLTVL.

This chain joins TRBV6-4 and TRBJ2-7, with D uncertain. The CDR3 runs 9 residues. With 11 bases removed from V and 9 bases from J, the gap between germline ends came to 11 bases. The germline V gene has CDR1 MRHNA and CDR2 SNTAGT. CDR3 loop: CAVLLSQYF. The CDR3 DNA reads as TGTGCCGTCCTATTATCGCAGTACTTC.

The chain combines TRBV28 with TRBJ1-5; perhaps TRBD1 as D (5 bases). The CDR3 sequence is 17 residues long. Germline assignment: CDR1 MDHEN and CDR2 SYDVKM. Trimming took off 2 bases at V and 2 bases at J, with 16 bases between the two ends. The CDR3 region has the DNA TGTGCCAGCAGTTTACGGGACCTCCGAGGTGGCAATCAGCCCCAGCATTTT. Translating it yields CASSLRDLRGGNQPQHF.

There are a few counts of this clone. The chain has TRBV29-1 and TRBJ2-1, with TRBD2 matching 13 bases. The trim removed 4 bases at V and 7 bases at J, leaving 4 bases unmatched. Germline V gene sequence: CDR1 SQVTM, CDR2 ANQGSEA. The CDR3 loop spans 14 amino acids. The CDR3 loop reads CSVGTSGGINEQFF. The DNA of the CDR3 is TGCAGCGTTGGGACTAGCGGGGGAATAAATGAGCAGTTCTTC.

There are many counts of this clone. The J gene is TRBJ1-2, the V gene TRBV18; no definite D call. The CDR3 has 13 residues. The V gene's germline CDR1 is KGHSH and CDR2 LQKENI. The germline V and J ends were trimmed by 1 base and 0 bases, with 3 bases remaining between them. Written as DNA, the CDR3 is TGTGCCAGCTCACCACAAACTAACTATGGCTACACCTTC. Residues: CASSPQTNYGYTF.

The chain links TRBV30 to TRBJ1-2; 8 nucleotides match TRBD1. Germline CDR1 is GTSNPN and CDR2 is SVGIG (reference sequence). With 1 base clipped from V and 4 bases from J, the junction kept 8 bases outside the gene matches. The CDR3 consists of 15 residues. The CDR3 region is CAWSGGDRPIYGYTF. The CDR3 nucleotides read TGTGCCTGGAGTGGGGGGGACAGGCCTATCTATGGCTACACCTTC. Supplemented by reference TRBV30 and TRBJ1-2, the full variable domain reads SQTIHQWPATLVQPVGSPLSLECTVEGTSNPNLYWYRQAAGRGLQLLFYSVGIGQISSEVPQNLSASRPQDRQFILSSKKLLLSDSGFYLCAWSGGDRPIYGYTFGSGTRLTVV.

In this sample, this clone turned up a few times. The V gene is TRBV5-1, the J gene TRBJ1-1; 8 bases are a match to TRBD1. This CDR3 is 15 amino acids long. The junction had 4 bases not matched to a gene; V was cut back by 2 bases and J by 1 base. Germline V gene data show CDR1 as SGHRS and CDR2 as YFSETQ. CDR3 sequence reads: CASSFDGQGNTEAFF. CDR3 bases: TGCGCCAGCAGCTTCGACGGACAGGGGAACACTGAAGCTTTCTTT. Looking up the rest from reference TRBV5-1 and TRBJ1-1 gives the full variable domain: KAGVTQTPRYLIKTRGQQVTLSCSPISGHRSVSWYQQTPGQGLQFLFEYFSETQRNKGNFPGRFSGRQFSNSRSEMNVSTLELGDSALYLCASSFDGQGNTEAFFGQGTRLTVV.

The rearrangement links TRBV6-6 to TRBJ2-4; 8 nucleotides align to TRBD1. CDR1 is MNHNY and CDR2 is SVGAGI in the germline V gene (reference sequence). CDR3 length equals 14 residues. The ends lost 2 bases at V and 7 bases at J; junction bases unmatched: 4. DNA for the CDR3: TGTGCCAGCAGTTACGGGCAGGGGGCGAACATTCAGTACTTC. As protein: CASSYGQGANIQYF.

The chain couples TRBV20-1 to TRBJ2-7; 7 nucleotides align to TRBD2. This CDR3 is built from 11 residues. The germline V gene encodes CDR1 DFQATT and CDR2 SNEGSKA (reference sequence). V was pared by 8 bases and J by 4 bases, with 5 bases of the junction left unmatched. The CDR3: CSTDGGYEQYF. The CDR3 DNA reads TGCAGTACAGACGGGGGGTACGAGCAGTACTTC.

This clone has only a few counts. The chain is built from TRBV19 and TRBJ1-1; no definite D call. There are 11 residues in the CDR3. Trimming removed 5 bases at V and 0 bases at J, with 1 base between. CDR1 and CDR2 (germline): LNHDA, SQIVND (reference sequence). CDR3 in amino acids: CASSLNTEAFF. DNA of the CDR3: TGTGCCAGTAGTCTGAACACTGAAGCTTTCTTT.